This TCR beta chain appears in the sequencing data of a study of Graves' ophthalmopathy and Graves' hyperthyroidism. The overall study: At the time of initial diagnosis and before any treatment, peripheral blood was collected. Findings and limits, study-wide: Blood repertoires reportedly contained most expanded thyroid clonotypes above 0.001 frequency. From stable hyperthyroidism, ophthalmopathy was separated by a 13-signature model with just under 90% sensitivity and under 84% specificity.

Every ophthalmopathy donor presented moderate-to-severe activity, CAS ≥3, NOSPECS ≥4 and duration under 3 months. The CDR3 covers 13 residues. The germline gives CDR1 DFQATT, CDR2 SNEGSKA (reference sequence). CDR3 regions of TCR beta were amplified from RNA transcripts. Amplification began with first-round RT-PCR using HTBI primers, then second-round multiplex PCR was performed. Each CDR3 protein is one row after TCRdb ran MiXCR on the multiplex PCR reads. Of 300,000 to 400,000 distinct CDR3 sequences detected, about 17% appear once; the ten largest clones hold about 12%. This clonotype was seen ten or more times. The antigen is not known.

Sequencing input: peripheral blood. The TCR sequence derives from an adult man with Graves' ophthalmopathy. V gene TRBV20-1 combines with J gene TRBJ2-7, with 9 bases identical to TRBD1. CDR3 nucleotide sequence: TGCAGCGTCAAGACAGGGGGCTCCTACGAGCAGTACTTC. Amino acids: CSVKTGGSYEQYF.